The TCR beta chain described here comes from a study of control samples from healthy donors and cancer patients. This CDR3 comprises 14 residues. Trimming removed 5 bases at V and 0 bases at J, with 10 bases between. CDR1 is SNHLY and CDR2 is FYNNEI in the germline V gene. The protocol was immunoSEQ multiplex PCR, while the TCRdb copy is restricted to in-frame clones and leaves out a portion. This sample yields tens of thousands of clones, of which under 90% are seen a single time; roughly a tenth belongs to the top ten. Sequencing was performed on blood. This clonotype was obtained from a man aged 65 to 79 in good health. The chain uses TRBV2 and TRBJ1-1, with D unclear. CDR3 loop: CASSRNGMNTEAFF. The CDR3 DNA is TGTGCCAGCAGTAGAAACGGCATGAACACTGAAGCTTTCTTT.